Below are 12 T cell receptor beta chains sequenced from a single sample in a study of blood T cell repertoires in COVID-19. The data were produced by immunoSEQ multiplex PCR, yet TCRdb's version contains in-frame clones alone and is incomplete. The data contain about 87,000 clones, around 81% of them seen just once; the ten biggest clones take up approximately 2%. The sequencing input was peripheral blood. These receptors were taken from a woman in her sixties or seventies with acute or convalescent COVID-19.

The chain employs TRBV4-1 and TRBJ2-7; D remains unclear. The CDR3 contains 15 residues. Looked up from germline, CDR1 is MGHRA and CDR2 is YSYEKL. V lost 0 bases, J lost 3 bases, and 12 bases lay in between. CDR3 protein: CASSQEPQAFYEQYF. The CDR3 region has the DNA TGCGCCAGCAGCCAAGAACCCCAGGCCTTCTACGAGCAGTACTTC.

The CDR3 sequence: CASSLDTTNEKLFF. CDR3 coding DNA: TGCGCCAGCAGCCTAGATACAACTAATGAAAAACTGTTTTTT. The chain employs TRBV5-1 and TRBJ1-4; D remains unclear. V shed 4 bases and J shed 0 bases, with 7 bases lying between them. Germline lookup yields CDR1 SGHRS and CDR2 YFSETQ. The CDR3 length is 14 residues.

This chain connects TRBV28 to TRBJ2-1; 10 positions match TRBD2. V lost 6 bases, J lost 6 bases, and 8 bases stayed unmatched. CDR1 and CDR2 (germline): MDHEN, SYDVKM. This CDR3 has 15 residues. The DNA for the CDR3 is TGTGCCAGCAGGAGTCAACTAGCGGGGTCCAATGAGCAGTTCTTC. This translates into CASRSQLAGSNEQFF.

The chain uses TRBV7-6 and TRBJ2-5; 14 nucleotides align to TRBD2. The CDR3 spans 15 residues. Trimming at V came to 5 bases and at J to 3 bases, leaving 2 bases not matched to a gene. CDR1 and CDR2 from the germline V gene are SGHVS and FNYEAQ. The CDR3 bases are TGTGCCAGCAGCCCGGGACTAGCGGGGGAAGAGACCCAGTACTTC. Residues: CASSPGLAGEETQYF.

The chain employs TRBV30 and TRBJ1-1; D possibly corresponds to TRBD1 (5 bases). Trimming removed 2 bases from V and 1 base from J, with 14 bases in between. The CDR3 covers 15 residues. Germline CDR1 reads GTSNPN; CDR2 reads SVGIG (reference sequence). The CDR3 nucleotides are TGTGCCTGGAGTCGCAGGCTGGGGCAGAACACTGAAGCTTTCTTT. The encoded protein is CAWSRRLGQNTEAFF. Full variable domain (outside the CDR3, taken from reference TRBV30 and TRBJ1-1): SQTIHQWPATLVQPVGSPLSLECTVEGTSNPNLYWYRQAAGRGLQLLFYSVGIGQISSEVPQNLSASRPQDRQFILSSKKLLLSDSGFYLCAWSRRLGQNTEAFFGQGTRLTVV.

The genes are TRBV7-9 and TRBJ1-2, with TRBD1 matching over 9 bases. With V trimmed by 5 bases and J by 3 bases, 7 bases remained unmatched. CDR3 length: 15 residues. Germline lookup yields CDR1 SEHNR and CDR2 FQNEAQ (reference sequence). The CDR3 sequence is CASSPGQGHDYGYTF. CDR3 nucleotide sequence: TGTGCCAGCAGCCCAGGACAGGGGCACGACTATGGCTACACCTTC.

The gene calls are TRBV10-1 and TRBJ2-1, with 9 positions matching TRBD1. This CDR3 region has 16 residues. Looked up from germline, CDR1 is WNHNN and CDR2 is SYGVQD (reference sequence). The ends lost 2 bases at V and 6 bases at J; junction bases unmatched: 8. The CDR3 here is CASSETTGGSPNEQFF. DNA for the CDR3: TGCGCCAGCAGTGAGACGACAGGGGGATCCCCCAATGAGCAGTTCTTC.

This chain uses TRBV19 with TRBJ2-7, with TRBD2 matching over 15 bases. The CDR3 runs to 17 residues. Germline lookup yields CDR1 LNHDA and CDR2 SQIVND (reference sequence). Germline trimming cut 5 bases from V and 4 bases from J; bases unmatched to any gene: 9. The CDR3 reads CASSYGTSGGYPYEQYF. The CDR3 bases are TGTGCCAGTAGTTATGGGACTAGCGGGGGGTACCCGTACGAGCAGTACTTC.

This chain uses TRBV5-4 with TRBJ1-1; TRBD1 is a possible D gene (5 bases). Germline values: CDR1 SGHNT, CDR2 YYREEE (reference sequence). The CDR3 loop spans 14 amino acids. Trimming removed 2 bases at V and 1 base at J, with 9 bases between. CDR3 DNA sequence: TGTGCCAGCAGCTTTGTTCAGGGGAACACTGAAGCTTTCTTT. Translated, it gives CASSFVQGNTEAFF.

This clone was seen only once. CDR3 DNA: TGTGCCAGCAGGAACAGGTACCTTAACTATGGCTACACCTTC. Protein: CASRNRYLNYGYTF. The gene calls are TRBV2 and TRBJ1-2, with D maybe TRBD1 (5 bases). V dropped 6 bases and J dropped 1 base, with 12 bases sitting between them. Germline V gene lookup returns CDR1 SNHLY and CDR2 FYNNEI. The CDR3 totals 14 residues.

J is TRBJ2-1 and V is TRBV19; 8 nucleotides align to TRBD2. Germline CDR1 LNHDA, CDR2 SQIVND (reference sequence). This CDR3 comprises 19 residues. Unmatched junction bases numbered 15, after V lost 5 bases and J lost 0 bases. The CDR3 nucleotides read TGTGCCAGTAGTCCCCCGGGAGCGGGGGAACTTCGCTCCTACAATGAGCAGTTCTTC. It encodes CASSPPGAGELRSYNEQFF. Full variable domain (missing parts from reference TRBV19 and TRBJ2-1): DGGITQSPKYLFRKEGQNVTLSCEQNLNHDAMYWYRQDPGQGLRLIYYSQIVNDFQKGDIAEGYSVSREKKESFPLTVTSAQKNPTAFYLCASSPPGAGELRSYNEQFFGPGTRLTVL.

The chain joins TRBV28 to TRBJ1-1, with 7 bases matching TRBD1. The CDR3 spans 14 residues. V gave up 5 bases and J gave up 1 base; unmatched junction bases: 4. CDR1 MDHEN and CDR2 SYDVKM come from the germline V gene. The CDR3 reads CASSIRQGNTEAFF. As DNA, the CDR3 is TGTGCCAGCAGTATCAGACAGGGGAACACTGAAGCTTTCTTT.